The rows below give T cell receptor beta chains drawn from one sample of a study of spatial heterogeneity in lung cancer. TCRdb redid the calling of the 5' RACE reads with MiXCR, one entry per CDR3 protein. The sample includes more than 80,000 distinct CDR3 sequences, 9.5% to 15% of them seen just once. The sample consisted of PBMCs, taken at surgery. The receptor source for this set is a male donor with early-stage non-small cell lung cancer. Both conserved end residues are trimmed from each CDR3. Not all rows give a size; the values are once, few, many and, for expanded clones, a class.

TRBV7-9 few ASSLASQGLHLDTQY
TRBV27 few ASSFRDRGHSPLH
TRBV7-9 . ASSQILSGGGGKTQY
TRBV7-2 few ASSRGNRVQETQY
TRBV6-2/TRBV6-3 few ASSYNPGASEQY
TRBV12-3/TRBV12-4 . ASSQGAGLGELF
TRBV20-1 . SAGISYEQY
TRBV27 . ASSAPPTSGAYEQY
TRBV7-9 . ASSWENEQF
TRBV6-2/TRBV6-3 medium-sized ASSYGNEQF
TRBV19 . ASTQRNSYNEQF
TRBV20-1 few SAWTDKNIQY
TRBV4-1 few ASTTREGPTSSYNEQF
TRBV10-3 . AISTTASYEQY